The 3 T cell receptor beta chains in this list originate from one sample, sequenced in a study of human T cells and chemical hapten exposure (dated by TCRdb to about 2021). The library was obtained by 5' RACE. Sequencing relied on an Illumina MiSeq. TCRdb passed the public sequencing reads through fastp at Q25 and MiXCR, retaining productive beta sequences. Rows with a matching CDR3 protein are joined into one entry that keeps the most common DNA and genes. This sample is represented by about 81,000 distinct CDR3 sequences; 7.7% of them were singletons. The ten largest clonotypes hold under 2.5% of the sample. Total RNA was extracted from unfractionated whole blood that had been collected in Tempus Blood RNA tubes. These receptor sequences come from a male donor in good health.

This clonotype has ten or more counts. This chain connects TRBV7-2 to TRBJ2-3; possible D gene TRBD1, 6 bases. The V gene's germline CDR1 is SGHTA and CDR2 FQGNSA. The CDR3 is 15 residues long. V lost 4 bases and J 2 bases, leaving 13 bases between the germline ends. Here the CDR3 reads CASSSHDRPTDTQYF. CDR3 DNA: TGTGCCAGCAGCTCGCATGACAGGCCCACAGATACGCAGTATTTT.

This clonotype was counted only a few times. The gene calls are TRBV6-1 and TRBJ2-7; 8 bases are shared with TRBD2. The CDR3 loop spans 13 amino acids. V was pared by 4 bases and J by 5 bases, with 4 bases of the junction left unmatched. Germline assignment: CDR1 MNHNS and CDR2 SASEGT. This CDR3 is CASSGGRYHEQYF. CDR3 in DNA: TGTGCCAGCAGTGGCGGGAGGTACCACGAGCAGTACTTC.

This clonotype has a handful of counts. V is TRBV7-9 and J is TRBJ2-2; no reliable D call. Germline CDR1 and CDR2: SEHNR and FQNEAQ (reference sequence). The CDR3 is 14 residues long. V was pared by 0 bases and J by 2 bases, with 4 bases between. The CDR3 spells CASSLAFNTGELFF. The CDR3 nucleotides are TGTGCCAGCAGCTTAGCCTTTAACACCGGGGAGCTGTTTTTT.